One sample yielded the 20 T cell receptor beta chains listed below, sequenced in a study of control samples from healthy donors and cancer patients. Libraries were prepared by immunoSEQ multiplex PCR; TCRdb keeps only in-frame clonotypes and omits some of them. The sample includes some 73,000 clones, about 95% of them seen just once. Input material: blood. These receptors all come from a woman aged 40 to 50 in good health.

The V and J genes are TRBV14 and TRBJ2-2, with 9 bases aligning to TRBD2. This CDR3 comprises 16 residues. Per germline, CDR1 SGHDN and CDR2 FVKESK. Unmatched junction bases numbered 4, after V lost 4 bases and J lost 1 base. The CDR3 DNA sequence: TGTGCCAGCAGCCGTGGACTAGCGAAGAACACCGGGGAGCTGTTTTTT. Translated: CASSRGLAKNTGELFF.

The CDR3 DNA follows: TGTGCCAGCAGCTATACAGGATATGGCAAAAACATTCAGTACTTC. Encoded protein: CASSYTGYGKNIQYF. The V gene is TRBV6-5, the J gene TRBJ2-4; D might be TRBD1 (5 bases). V lost 6 bases and J lost 3, with 15 bases in between. This CDR3 is 15 amino acids long. In germline, CDR1 is MNHEY, CDR2 SVGAGI.

The CDR3 is CASSDTIQVSGNTIYF. The CDR3 region has the DNA TGTGCCAGCAGTGACACCATACAAGTATCTGGAAACACCATATATTTT. V gene TRBV6-4 combines with J gene TRBJ1-3; D gene unclear. The CDR3 is made up of 16 amino acids. Germline CDR1 is MRHNA and CDR2 is SNTAGT. The V gene lost 2 bases and the J gene lost 1 base, with 12 bases spanning the gap.

This clone appeared once. The chain is built from TRBV6-5 and TRBJ1-4, with a possible D match to TRBD1 (6 bases). Germline CDR1 and CDR2: MNHEY and SVGAGI. The germline V and J ends were trimmed by 6 bases and 8 bases, with 16 bases remaining between them. The CDR3 covers 14 residues. This chain's CDR3 is CASRPGQGREKLFF. The DNA of the CDR3 is TGTGCCAGCAGGCCCGGCCAGGGGAGGGAAAAACTGTTTTTT.

The chain recombines TRBV3-1 (or the pseudogene TRBV3-2) with TRBJ2-7; D remains ambiguous. The V gene's germline CDR1 is LGHDT and CDR2 YNNKEL (reference sequence). The CDR3 has 11 amino acids. V lost 4 bases, J lost 3 bases, and 4 bases lay in between. The CDR3 DNA sequence: TGTGCCAGCAGCCTCCTCTACGAGCAGTACTTC. It encodes CASSLLYEQYF.

This clone was counted a few times. The chain has TRBV11-2 and TRBJ2-1, with 8 positions matching TRBD2. The CDR3 length is 17 residues. CDR1 SGHAT and CDR2 FQNNGV come from the germline V gene. After removal of 3 bases from V and 6 bases from J, the junction contained 13 bases not matched to a gene. The CDR3 nucleotides read TGTGCCAGCAGCTTCTACCATACTAGCGGATCTTTCAATGAGCAGTTCTTC. It encodes CASSFYHTSGSFNEQFF.

The chain employs TRBV7-3 and TRBJ2-1, with 11 nucleotides matching TRBD2. CDR3 length equals 18 residues. J was trimmed by 2 bases and V by 3 bases; bases with no gene match: 9. Germline loops: CDR1 SGHTA, CDR2 FQGTGA. CDR3 protein: CASSFRPTSGVPYNEQFF. The DNA of the CDR3 is TGTGCCAGCAGCTTCAGACCGACTAGCGGGGTCCCCTACAATGAGCAGTTCTTC.

The chain recombines TRBV6-2 or TRBV6-3 with TRBJ2-1; D call uncertain. This CDR3 has 16 amino acids. The V end lost 4 bases, the J end lost 1 base, and 14 bases lay between the germline ends. CDR1 is MNHEY, CDR2 SVGEGT, per germline. CDR3 DNA: TGTGCCAGCAGTTTCGACACGGTTTGGTCCTACAATGAGCAGTTCTTC. Translation: CASSFDTVWSYNEQFF.

The chain combines TRBV29-1 with TRBJ2-1; TRBD2 matches 8 bases. The CDR3 runs to 13 residues. The germline V gene has CDR1 SQVTM and CDR2 ANQGSEA. The V segment lost 8 bases and the J segment 1 base; nucleotides outside the gene matches: 4. The CDR3: CSLSGRSYNEQFF. CDR3 sequence (DNA): TGCAGCTTAAGCGGGAGATCCTACAATGAGCAGTTCTTC.

The chain carries TRBV5-1 and TRBJ1-1, with a possible D match to TRBD1 (6 bases). This CDR3 is built from 13 residues. The ends were cut back, 4 bases at V and 5 bases at J, with 12 bases in the middle. Per germline, CDR1 SGHRS and CDR2 YFSETQ. CDR3 DNA: TGCGCCAGCAGCCTCAGGGGTCGGACTGAAGCTTTCTTT. Amino acids: CASSLRGRTEAFF. Full variable domain (outside the CDR3, taken from reference TRBV5-1 and TRBJ1-1): KAGVTQTPRYLIKTRGQQVTLSCSPISGHRSVSWYQQTPGQGLQFLFEYFSETQRNKGNFPGRFSGRQFSNSRSEMNVSTLELGDSALYLCASSLRGRTEAFFGQGTRLTVV.

The rearrangement links TRBV24-1 to TRBJ1-2, with TRBD1 matching over 7 bases. The CDR3 contains 15 residues. The V gene's germline CDR1 is KGHDR and CDR2 SFDVKD. V lost 3 bases, J lost 0 bases, and 3 bases stayed unmatched. CDR3: CATSDPTGSNYGYTF. The CDR3 nucleotides are TGTGCCACCAGTGATCCGACAGGGTCTAACTATGGCTACACCTTC.

The chain couples TRBV14 to TRBJ2-1, with TRBD2 matching 8 bases. Trimming removed 3 bases from V and 0 bases from J; junction bases left unmatched: 7. Germline V gene sequence: CDR1 SGHDN, CDR2 FVKESK. This CDR3 has 17 residues. The DNA for the CDR3 is TGTGCCAGCAGCCATTCGACTAGCGCCGGCTCCTACAATGAGCAGTTCTTC. Its protein product is CASSHSTSAGSYNEQFF.

The count of this clone is one. The CDR3 DNA sequence: TGTGCCAGCAGCCATTCAGGGGGCTCTGGAAACACCATATATTTT. Translating gives CASSHSGGSGNTIYF. This chain connects TRBV7-9 to TRBJ1-3, with 7 bases fitting TRBD1. V was clipped by 5 bases and J by 0 bases; unmatched bases: 4. The CDR3 runs 15 residues. Germline lookup yields CDR1 SEHNR and CDR2 FQNEAQ (reference sequence).

This clone was detected once. The chain joins TRBV11-2 to TRBJ2-7; 8 bases line up with TRBD1. V was clipped by 1 base and J by 6 bases; unmatched bases: 11. Germline CDR1 SGHAT, CDR2 FQNNGV. The CDR3 is made up of 16 amino acids. This chain's CDR3 is CASSLGPGQDKIEQYF. The CDR3 region has the DNA TGTGCCAGCAGCTTAGGGCCGGGACAGGACAAAATCGAGCAGTACTTC.

This chain connects TRBV13 to TRBJ2-7; 9 nucleotides agree with TRBD2. CDR1 PRHDT and CDR2 FYEKMQ come from the germline V gene (reference sequence). V was pared by 5 bases and J by 2 bases, with 7 bases of the junction left unmatched. The CDR3 length is 15 residues. The DNA of the CDR3 is TGTGCCAGCAGCCAGTTAGCGGGGGTCCCCTACGAGCAGTACTTC. This encodes CASSQLAGVPYEQYF.

The CDR3 region is CASSDREGDEKLFF. In DNA, the CDR3 is TGTGCCAGCAGCGACAGGGAGGGAGATGAAAAACTGTTTTTT. The V gene is TRBV4-2, the J gene TRBJ1-4, with TRBD1 matching over 7 bases. With 5 bases clipped from V and 6 bases from J, the junction kept 6 bases outside the gene matches. Germline assignment: CDR1 LGHNA and CDR2 YNFKEQ. The CDR3 consists of 14 residues.

The chain employs TRBV10-3 and TRBJ1-1; 9 bases fit TRBD1. CDR3 size: 13 residues. V shed 4 bases, J shed 4 bases, and the junction held 1 base outside the gene matches. From germline, CDR1 is ENHRY and CDR2 SYGVKD. The CDR3 coding sequence is TGTGCCATCAGTGTGGACAGGGGCACTGAAGCTTTCTTT. This encodes CAISVDRGTEAFF.

This chain uses TRBV12-5 with TRBJ2-3; TRBD1 aligns across 11 bases. The germline CDR1 and CDR2 sequences are LGHNT and FRNRAP. Losses at the gene ends were 6 bases for V and 1 base for J; bases not matched to a gene: 0. The CDR3 consists of 14 residues. CDR3 nucleotide sequence: TGTGCTAGTGGGGGACAGGGGGGCACAGATACGCAGTATTTT. Its protein product is CASGGQGGTDTQYF. Complete variable domain (other parts from reference TRBV12-5 and TRBJ2-3): DARVTQTPRHKVTEMGQEVTMRCQPILGHNTVFWYRQTMMQGLELLAYFRNRAPLDDSGMPKDRFSAEMPDATLATLKIQPSEPRDSAVYFCASGGQGGTDTQYFGPGTRLTVL.

This chain uses TRBV12-3 or TRBV12-4 with TRBJ1-2; D not resolved. There are 13 residues in the CDR3. V gave up 2 bases and J gave up 8 bases, with 12 bases separating them. The CDR3: CASSLLRTQGYTF. The DNA of the CDR3 is TGTGCCAGCAGTTTACTCAGGACGCAGGGCTACACCTTC.

V is TRBV18 and J is TRBJ2-7; perhaps TRBD1 as D (6 bases). V shed 3 bases and J shed 3 bases, with 18 bases lying between them. This CDR3 has 16 residues. Germline V gives CDR1 KGHSH, CDR2 LQKENI. This CDR3 reads CASSPDGQILGYEQYF. The CDR3 DNA reads as TGTGCCAGCTCACCCGATGGACAGATTCTGGGCTACGAGCAGTACTTC.